The 5 T cell receptor beta chains below all came from one sample that was sequenced in a study of blood T cell repertoires in COVID-19. The protocol was immunoSEQ multiplex PCR, while the TCRdb copy is restricted to in-frame clones and leaves out a portion. Found here are fewer than 250,000 clones, about 85% of them singletons; the top ten hold 10% to 13%. Sequencing was carried out using PBMCs or T cells enriched from blood (not recorded which). Source of these receptors: a man aged 25-40 years who had recovered from COVID-19.

The rearrangement joins TRBV2 to TRBJ1-5; D gene uncertain. The CDR3 spans 13 residues. Between the trimmed V and J ends, which lost 8 bases and 3 bases, there was a span of 11 bases. CDR1 is SNHLY and CDR2 is FYNNEI in the germline V gene. CDR3 nucleotide sequence: TGTGCCAGCGGCTCGGGGTACAATCAGCCCCAGCATTTT. Its protein product is CASGSGYNQPQHF. Together with reference TRBV2 and TRBJ1-5, the CDR3 gives the full variable domain: EPEVTQTPSHQVTQMGQEVILRCVPISNHLYFYWYRQILGQKVEFLVSFYNNEISEKSEIFDDQFSVERPDGSNFTLKIRSTKLEDSAMYFCASGSGYNQPQHFGDGTRLSIL.

V usage is TRBV28 and J usage is TRBJ1-3, with D possibly matching TRBD1 (5 bases). Germline V CDR1 and CDR2: MDHEN, SYDVKM. Trimming removed 4 bases from V and 2 bases from J, with 12 bases in between. This CDR3 spans 15 amino acids. CDR3 bases: TGTGCCAGCAGTTCCCCGACAGTAACTGGAAACACCATATATTTT. Translation: CASSSPTVTGNTIYF.

V gene TRBV5-1 combines with J gene TRBJ1-2, with D possibly being TRBD1 (5 bases). This CDR3 spans 14 amino acids. Deletions cut 4 bases from V and 6 bases from J, with 16 bases between. Germline-derived CDR1 and CDR2 are SGHRS and YFSETQ. The CDR3 DNA sequence: TGCGCCAGCAGCCGGCCGTCGCAACAGGATGGCTACACCTTC. This codes for CASSRPSQQDGYTF.

The chain combines TRBV10-1 with TRBJ2-7; 7 bases map to TRBD1. Germline assignment: CDR1 WNHNN and CDR2 SYGVQD (reference sequence). This CDR3 has 13 amino acids. Trimming removed 8 bases from V and 2 bases from J; junction bases left unmatched: 6. The CDR3 region has the DNA TGCGCCAGCGGGGACAGTACCACCTACGAGCAGTACTTC. Translation gives CASGDSTTYEQYF.

The chain links TRBV12-1 to TRBJ1-1; TRBD1, the table's D call, lacks a check against the DNA. TRBV12-1 is a listed pseudogene. The CDR3 contains 14 residues. The CDR3 DNA reads as TGTGCCAGCAGCTTTGGTCTTGCAGGGACTGAAGCTTTCTTT. Protein sequence: CASSFGLAGTEAFF.